Sequencing of this TCR beta chain was carried out in a study of vaccination effects on CD4 cells after COVID-19. Libraries were prepared by immunoSEQ multiplex PCR; TCRdb keeps only in-frame clonotypes and omits some of them. This sample has some 14,000 clones, with 65% to 75% found just once. Concerning this clone itself: Its target is unknown.

Pools of viral peptides were used by the ViraFEST assay to expand antigen-specific CD4+ T cells ahead of sequencing. Investigators separated out CD4+ T cells once around eleven days of culture had passed. Each participant received a vaccine that was either BNT162b2 or mRNA-1273, given as two doses. Some 2 million PBMC per well were cultured with 9 to 10 IU/ml IL-2 and roughly 9.9 ug/ml peptides. Cultures received IL-2 medium that replaced half the medium on days 3 and 7. Here the sequenced sample was CD4+ T cells from PBMCs cultured with HCoV-NL63 spike peptides, taken after COVID-19 vaccination. The source is a human donor who received a COVID-19 vaccine.

CDR3 amino acids: CASSLHRGNTGELFF. CDR3 sequence (DNA): TGTGCCAGCAGCTTGCACAGGGGGAACACCGGGGAGCTGTTTTTT. The gene calls are TRBV5-6 and TRBJ2-2; 7 positions match TRBD1. The V gene's germline CDR1 is SGHDT and CDR2 YYEEEE. This CDR3 is 15 amino acids long. V dropped 1 base and J dropped 1; count of bases not matched to a gene: 1.